This entry describes one T cell receptor beta chain. Its target is unknown. The data originate from a study of Tregs in tolerant kidney transplant recipients. The study's findings and limits: Findings come from small patient numbers and require larger validation.

Clones were sequenced by immunoSEQ multiplex PCR, and TCRdb holds only the in-frame ones, with some missing. This specimen shows 12,000 to 15,000 clones; the ten leading clones hold around 3.8%. Related graft donors supplied nonmyeloablative bone marrow transplants, and mixed chimerism was transient. The receptor was isolated from a human patient who received a combined kidney and bone marrow transplant. The graft donor may account for some of the T cells. The sequencing used CD4+ T cells from blood (PBMCs), collected 12 months after the transplant.

The covered CDR3 bases are TGTGCCAGCAGTGATCAGGGGGCGAGCACTGAA. Amino acid sequence: CASSDQGASTE. The entire CDR3 reads CASSDQGASTEAFF. The chain employs TRBV2 and TRBJ1-1; 8 nucleotides line up with TRBD1. The CDR3 extends 3 residues past the end of the read, so its final part is completed from the germline J gene. The germline V gene encodes CDR1 SNHLY and CDR2 FYNNEI. The CDR3 consists of 14 residues. Trimming at V came to 3 bases and at J to 4 bases, leaving 4 bases not matched to a gene.